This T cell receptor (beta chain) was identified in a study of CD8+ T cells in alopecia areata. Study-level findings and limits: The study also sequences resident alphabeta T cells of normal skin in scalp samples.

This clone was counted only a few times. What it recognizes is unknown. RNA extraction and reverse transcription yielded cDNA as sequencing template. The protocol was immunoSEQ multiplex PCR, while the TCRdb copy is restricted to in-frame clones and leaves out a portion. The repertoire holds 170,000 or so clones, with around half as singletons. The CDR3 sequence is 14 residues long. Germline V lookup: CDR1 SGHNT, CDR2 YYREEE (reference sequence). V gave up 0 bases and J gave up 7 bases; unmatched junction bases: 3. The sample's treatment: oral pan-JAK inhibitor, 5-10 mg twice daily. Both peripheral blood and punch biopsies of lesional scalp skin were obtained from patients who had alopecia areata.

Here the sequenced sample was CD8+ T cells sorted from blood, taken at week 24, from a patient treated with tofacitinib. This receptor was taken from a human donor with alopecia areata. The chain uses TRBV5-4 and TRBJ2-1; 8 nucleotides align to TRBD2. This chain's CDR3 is CASSLGLAPNEQFF. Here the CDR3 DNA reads TGTGCCAGCAGCTTGGGACTAGCGCCGAATGAGCAGTTCTTC.